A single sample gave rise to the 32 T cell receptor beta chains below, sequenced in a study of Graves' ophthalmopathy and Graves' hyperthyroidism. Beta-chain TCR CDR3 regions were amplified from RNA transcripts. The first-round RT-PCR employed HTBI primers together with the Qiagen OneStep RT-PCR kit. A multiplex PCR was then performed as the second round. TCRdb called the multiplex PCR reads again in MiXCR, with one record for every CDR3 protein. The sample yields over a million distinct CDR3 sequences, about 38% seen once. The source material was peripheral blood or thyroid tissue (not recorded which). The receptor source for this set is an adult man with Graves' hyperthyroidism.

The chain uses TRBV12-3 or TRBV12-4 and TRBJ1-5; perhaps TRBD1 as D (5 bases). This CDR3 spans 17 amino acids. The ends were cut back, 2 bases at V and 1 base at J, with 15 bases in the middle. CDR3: CASSLPPGRDSNQPQHF. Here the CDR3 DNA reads TGTGCCAGCAGTTTACCCCCGGGACGGGACAGCAATCAGCCCCAGCATTTT.

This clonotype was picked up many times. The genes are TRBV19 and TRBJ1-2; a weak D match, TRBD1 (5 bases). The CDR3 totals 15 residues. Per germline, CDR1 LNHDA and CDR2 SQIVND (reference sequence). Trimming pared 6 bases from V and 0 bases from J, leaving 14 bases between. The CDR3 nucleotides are TGTGCCAGTAGCCCGCGGGTAGGGGCTAACTATGGCTACACCTTC. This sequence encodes CASSPRVGANYGYTF.

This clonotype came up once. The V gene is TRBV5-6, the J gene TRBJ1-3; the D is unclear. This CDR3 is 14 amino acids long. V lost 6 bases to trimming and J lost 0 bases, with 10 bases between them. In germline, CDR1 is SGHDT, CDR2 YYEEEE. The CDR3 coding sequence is TGTGCCAGCAATCGATACCGCTCTGGAAACACCATATATTTT. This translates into CASNRYRSGNTIYF.

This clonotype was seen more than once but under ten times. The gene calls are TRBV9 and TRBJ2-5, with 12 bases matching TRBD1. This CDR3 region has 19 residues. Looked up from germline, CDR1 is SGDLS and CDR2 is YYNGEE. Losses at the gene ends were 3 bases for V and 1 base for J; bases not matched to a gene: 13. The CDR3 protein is CASSARTGTGGNIQETQYF. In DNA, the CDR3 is TGTGCCAGCAGCGCGCGAACCGGGACAGGGGGCAACATCCAAGAGACCCAGTACTTC.

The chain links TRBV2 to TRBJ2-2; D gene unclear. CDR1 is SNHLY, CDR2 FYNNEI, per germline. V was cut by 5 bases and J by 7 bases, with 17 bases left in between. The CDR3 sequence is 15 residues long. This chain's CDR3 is CASSHRIRVGGELFF. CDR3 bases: TGTGCCAGCAGTCATCGGATTAGAGTGGGCGGGGAGCTGTTTTTT.

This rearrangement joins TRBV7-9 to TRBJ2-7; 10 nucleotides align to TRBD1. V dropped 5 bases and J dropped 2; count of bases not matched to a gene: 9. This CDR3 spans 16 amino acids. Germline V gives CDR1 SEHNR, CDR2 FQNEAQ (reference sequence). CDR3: CASSLDRGQGTYEQYF. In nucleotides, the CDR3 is TGTGCCAGCAGCCTAGACAGGGGACAGGGGACCTACGAGCAGTACTTC.

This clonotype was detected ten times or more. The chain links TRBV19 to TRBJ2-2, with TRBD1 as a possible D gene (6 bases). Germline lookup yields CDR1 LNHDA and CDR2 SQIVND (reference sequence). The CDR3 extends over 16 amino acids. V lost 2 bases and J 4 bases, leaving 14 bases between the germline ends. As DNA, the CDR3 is TGTGCCAGTAGTATACATTCAGGCAGGGGCACCGGGGAGCTGTTTTTT. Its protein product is CASSIHSGRGTGELFF.

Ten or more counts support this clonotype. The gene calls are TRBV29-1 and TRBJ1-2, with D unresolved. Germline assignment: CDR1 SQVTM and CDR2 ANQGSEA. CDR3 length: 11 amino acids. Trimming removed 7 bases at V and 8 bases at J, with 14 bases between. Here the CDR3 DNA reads TGCAGCGCTGGGGTCGACGGCGGCTACACCTTC. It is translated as CSAGVDGGYTF.

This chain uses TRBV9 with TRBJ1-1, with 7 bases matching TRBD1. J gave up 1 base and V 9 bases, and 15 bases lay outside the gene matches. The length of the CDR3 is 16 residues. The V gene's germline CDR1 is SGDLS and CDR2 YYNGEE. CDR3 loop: CAISEMGNRGNTEAFF. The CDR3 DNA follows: TGTGCCATCAGTGAGATGGGGAACAGGGGGAACACTGAAGCTTTCTTT.

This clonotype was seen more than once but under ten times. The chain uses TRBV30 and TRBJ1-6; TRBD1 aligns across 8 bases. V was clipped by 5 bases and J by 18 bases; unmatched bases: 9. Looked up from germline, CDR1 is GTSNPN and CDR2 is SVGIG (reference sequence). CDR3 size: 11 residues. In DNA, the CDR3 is TGTGCCTGGCACAGGACAGGGTGGACCCACTTT. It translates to CAWHRTGWTHF.

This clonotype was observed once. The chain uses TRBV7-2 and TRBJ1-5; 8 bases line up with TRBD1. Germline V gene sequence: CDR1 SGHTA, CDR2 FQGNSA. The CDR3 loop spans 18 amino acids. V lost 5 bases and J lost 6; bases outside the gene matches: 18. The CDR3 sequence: CASSPKDRGGEWGQPQHF. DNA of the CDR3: TGTGCCAGCAGCCCGAAAGACAGGGGCGGGGAATGGGGTCAGCCCCAGCATTTT.

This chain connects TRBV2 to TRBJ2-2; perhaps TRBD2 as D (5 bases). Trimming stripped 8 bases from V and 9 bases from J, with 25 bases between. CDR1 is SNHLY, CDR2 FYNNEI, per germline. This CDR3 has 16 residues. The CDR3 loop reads CASHEGYGMILRELFF. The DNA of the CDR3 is TGTGCCAGCCACGAAGGATACGGGATGATTCTACGGGAGCTGTTTTTT. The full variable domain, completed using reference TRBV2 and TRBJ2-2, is EPEVTQTPSHQVTQMGQEVILRCVPISNHLYFYWYRQILGQKVEFLVSFYNNEISEKSEIFDDQFSVERPDGSNFTLKIRSTKLEDSAMYFCASHEGYGMILRELFFGEGSRLTVL.

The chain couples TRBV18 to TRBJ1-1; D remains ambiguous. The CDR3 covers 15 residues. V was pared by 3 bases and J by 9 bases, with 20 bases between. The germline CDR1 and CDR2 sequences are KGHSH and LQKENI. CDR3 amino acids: CASSPSSDPGSKAFF. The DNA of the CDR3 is TGTGCCAGCTCACCGAGTTCGGACCCAGGCTCAAAAGCTTTCTTT.

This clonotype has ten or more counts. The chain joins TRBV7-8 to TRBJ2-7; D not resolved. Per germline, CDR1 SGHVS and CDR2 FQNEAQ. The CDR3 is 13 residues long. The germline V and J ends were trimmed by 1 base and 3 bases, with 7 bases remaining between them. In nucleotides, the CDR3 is TGTGCCAGCAGCTTAGTGTCTGGCTACGAGCAGTACTTC. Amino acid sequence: CASSLVSGYEQYF.

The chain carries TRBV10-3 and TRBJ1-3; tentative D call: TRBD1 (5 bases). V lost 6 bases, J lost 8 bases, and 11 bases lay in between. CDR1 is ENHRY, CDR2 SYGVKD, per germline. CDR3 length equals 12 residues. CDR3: CAIRAGVDTIYF. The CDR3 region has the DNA TGTGCCATCAGGGCGGGGGTGGACACCATATATTTT.

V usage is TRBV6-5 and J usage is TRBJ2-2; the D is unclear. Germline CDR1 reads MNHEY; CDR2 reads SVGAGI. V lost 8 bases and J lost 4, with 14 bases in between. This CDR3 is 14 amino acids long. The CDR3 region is CASGWSLGTGELFF. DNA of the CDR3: TGTGCCAGCGGGTGGAGTTTGGGCACCGGGGAGCTGTTTTTT.

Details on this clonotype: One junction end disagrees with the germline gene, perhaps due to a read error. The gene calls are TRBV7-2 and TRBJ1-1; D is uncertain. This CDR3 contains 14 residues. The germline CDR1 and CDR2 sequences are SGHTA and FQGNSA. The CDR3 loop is CASSPGLSNTEASF. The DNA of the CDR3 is TGTGCCAGCAGCCCGGGCTTATCAAACACTGAAGCTTCCTTT.

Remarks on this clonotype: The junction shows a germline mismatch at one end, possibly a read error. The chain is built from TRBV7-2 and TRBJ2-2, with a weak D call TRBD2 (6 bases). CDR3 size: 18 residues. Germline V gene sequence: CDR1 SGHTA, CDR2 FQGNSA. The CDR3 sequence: CASSHPVVADTNTGELFF. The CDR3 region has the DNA TGCGCCAGCAGCCATCCCGTGGTAGCGGACACGAACACCGGGGAGCTGTTTTTT. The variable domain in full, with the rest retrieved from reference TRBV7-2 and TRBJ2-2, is GAGVSQSPSNKVTEKGKDVELRCDPISGHTALYWYRQSLGQGLEFLIYFQGNSAPDKSGLPSDRFSAERTGGSVSTLTIQRTQQEDSAVYLCASSHPVVADTNTGELFFGEGSRLTVL.

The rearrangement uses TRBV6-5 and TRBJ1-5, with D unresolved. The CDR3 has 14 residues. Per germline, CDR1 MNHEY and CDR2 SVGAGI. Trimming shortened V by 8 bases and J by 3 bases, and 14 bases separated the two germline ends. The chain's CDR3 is CASPDNSPNQPQHF. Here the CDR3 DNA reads TGTGCCAGCCCAGACAACTCGCCCAATCAGCCCCAGCATTTT.

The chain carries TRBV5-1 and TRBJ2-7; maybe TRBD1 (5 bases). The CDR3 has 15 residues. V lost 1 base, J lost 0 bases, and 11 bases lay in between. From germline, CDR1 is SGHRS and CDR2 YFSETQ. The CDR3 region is CASSLQGRSSYEQYF. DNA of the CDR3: TGCGCCAGCAGCTTGCAGGGTCGGAGCTCCTACGAGCAGTACTTC.

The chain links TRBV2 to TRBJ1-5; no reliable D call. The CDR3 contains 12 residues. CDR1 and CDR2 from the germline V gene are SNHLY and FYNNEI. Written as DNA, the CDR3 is TGTGCATGGAGGGATGGCAATCAGCCCCAGCATTTT. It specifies CAWRDGNQPQHF.

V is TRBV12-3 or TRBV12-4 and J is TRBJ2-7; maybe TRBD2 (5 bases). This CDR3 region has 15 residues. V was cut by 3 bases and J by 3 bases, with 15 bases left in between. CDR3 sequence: CASSLAGRYFYEQYF. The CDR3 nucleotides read TGTGCCAGCAGTTTGGCGGGTCGTTATTTCTACGAGCAGTACTTC.

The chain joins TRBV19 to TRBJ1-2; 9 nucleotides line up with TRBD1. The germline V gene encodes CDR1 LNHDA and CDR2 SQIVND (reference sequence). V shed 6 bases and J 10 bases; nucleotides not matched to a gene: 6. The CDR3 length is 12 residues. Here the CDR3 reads CASSAGTGTYTF. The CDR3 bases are TGTGCCAGTAGCGCCGGGACAGGGACCTACACCTTC.

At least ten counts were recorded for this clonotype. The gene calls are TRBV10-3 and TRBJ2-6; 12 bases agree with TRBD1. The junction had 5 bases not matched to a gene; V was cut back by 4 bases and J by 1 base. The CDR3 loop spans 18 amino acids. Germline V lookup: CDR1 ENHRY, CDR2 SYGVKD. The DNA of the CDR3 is TGTGCCATCAGTGCCGGGACAGGGGGCGCGTCTGGGGCCAACGTCCTGACTTTC. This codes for CAISAGTGGASGANVLTF.

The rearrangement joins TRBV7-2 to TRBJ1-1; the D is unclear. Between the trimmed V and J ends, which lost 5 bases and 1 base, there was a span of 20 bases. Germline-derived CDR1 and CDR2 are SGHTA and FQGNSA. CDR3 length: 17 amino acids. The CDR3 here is CASSQETLVNPNTEAFF. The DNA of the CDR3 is TGTGCCAGCAGCCAAGAAACTCTTGTAAACCCGAACACTGAAGCTTTCTTT. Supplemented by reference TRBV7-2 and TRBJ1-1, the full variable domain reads GAGVSQSPSNKVTEKGKDVELRCDPISGHTALYWYRQSLGQGLEFLIYFQGNSAPDKSGLPSDRFSAERTGGSVSTLTIQRTQQEDSAVYLCASSQETLVNPNTEAFFGQGTRLTVV.

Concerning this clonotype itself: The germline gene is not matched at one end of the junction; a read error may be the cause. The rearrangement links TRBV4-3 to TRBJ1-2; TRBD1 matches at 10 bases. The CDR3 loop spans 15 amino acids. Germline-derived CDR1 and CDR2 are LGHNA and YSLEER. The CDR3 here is CANSQEDRGIYGYTF. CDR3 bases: TGCGCCAACAGCCAAGAGGACAGGGGGATCTATGGCTACACCTTC.

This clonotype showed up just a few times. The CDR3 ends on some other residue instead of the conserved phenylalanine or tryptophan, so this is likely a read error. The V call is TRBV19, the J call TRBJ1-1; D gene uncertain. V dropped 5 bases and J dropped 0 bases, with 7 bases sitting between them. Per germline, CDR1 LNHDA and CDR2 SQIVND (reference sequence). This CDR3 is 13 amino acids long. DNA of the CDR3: TGTGCCAGTAGTGGTAACATGAACACTGAAGCTTTCCTT. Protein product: CASSGNMNTEAFL.

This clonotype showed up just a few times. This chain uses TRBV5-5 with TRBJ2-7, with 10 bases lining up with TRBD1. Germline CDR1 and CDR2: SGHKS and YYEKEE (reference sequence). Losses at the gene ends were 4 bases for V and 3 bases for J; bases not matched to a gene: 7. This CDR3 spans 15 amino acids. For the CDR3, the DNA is TGTGCCAGCAGCACACCGGGACAGGGGAACTACGAGCAGTACTTC. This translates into CASSTPGQGNYEQYF.

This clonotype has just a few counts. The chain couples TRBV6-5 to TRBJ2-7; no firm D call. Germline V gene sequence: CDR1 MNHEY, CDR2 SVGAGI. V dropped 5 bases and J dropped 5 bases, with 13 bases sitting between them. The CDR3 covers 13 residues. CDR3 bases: TGTGCCAGCAGTCACCGATACTCAGACGAGCAGTACTTC. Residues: CASSHRYSDEQYF.

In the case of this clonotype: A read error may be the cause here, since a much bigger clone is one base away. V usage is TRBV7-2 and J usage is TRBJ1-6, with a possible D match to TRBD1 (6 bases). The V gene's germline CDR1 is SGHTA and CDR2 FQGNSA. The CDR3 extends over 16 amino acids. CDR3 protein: CASSLSATGGNSPPHF. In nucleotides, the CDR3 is TGTGCCAGCAGCTTATCTGCGACAGGAGGAAATTCACCCCCCCACTTT.

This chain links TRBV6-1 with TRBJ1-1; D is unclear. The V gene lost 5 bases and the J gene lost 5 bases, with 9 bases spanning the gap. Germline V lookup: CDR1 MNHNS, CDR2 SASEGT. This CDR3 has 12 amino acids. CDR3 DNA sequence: TGTGCCAGCAGTTACGAGGCGACTGAAGCTTTCTTT. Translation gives CASSYEATEAFF.

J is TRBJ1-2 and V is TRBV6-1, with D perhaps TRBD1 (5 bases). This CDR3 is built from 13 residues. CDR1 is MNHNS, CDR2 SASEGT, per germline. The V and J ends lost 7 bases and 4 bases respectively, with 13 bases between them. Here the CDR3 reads CASTQRGAYGYTF. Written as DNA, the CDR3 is TGTGCCAGCACCCAGAGGGGTGCCTATGGCTACACCTTC.